Presented here are 3 T cell receptor beta chains from one specimen sequenced in a study of blood T cell repertoires in COVID-19. Measured with immunoSEQ multiplex PCR; TCRdb has only the in-frame clones, and not every one. The sample yields about 140,000 clones, roughly four fifths seen once. Material for sequencing was peripheral blood. All receptors derive from an elderly woman with active or convalescent COVID-19.

Only a few counts were recorded for this clone. The chain combines TRBV6-1 with TRBJ1-6; tentatively, D is TRBD1 (5 bases). Per the germline V gene, CDR1 is MNHNS and CDR2 is SASEGT. CDR3 length: 14 amino acids. Trimming took off 3 bases at V and 7 bases at J, with 10 bases between the two ends. The CDR3 region has the DNA TGTGCCAGCAGTGAGGGGCAGCAGAATTCACCCCTCCACTTT. It is translated as CASSEGQQNSPLHF.

This chain uses TRBV7-3 with TRBJ2-3, with 9 nucleotides matching TRBD2. This CDR3 comprises 15 residues. Germline CDR1 reads SGHTA; CDR2 reads FQGTGA. V lost 4 bases to trimming and J lost 0 bases; unmatched junction nucleotides: 2. CDR3 sequence: CASSSSGGSTDTQYF. CDR3 coding DNA: TGTGCCAGCAGCTCGAGCGGGGGGAGCACAGATACGCAGTATTTT.

The chain joins TRBV2 to TRBJ1-5, with TRBD1 matching 7 bases. V lost 5 bases and J lost 2; bases outside the gene matches: 3. Germline V gives CDR1 SNHLY, CDR2 FYNNEI. The CDR3 runs 14 residues. CDR3 nucleotides: TGTGCCAGCAGTTTAACAGGGGGCAATCAGCCCCAGCATTTT. Amino acids: CASSLTGGNQPQHF. The full variable domain, rest sourced from reference TRBV2 and TRBJ1-5, is EPEVTQTPSHQVTQMGQEVILRCVPISNHLYFYWYRQILGQKVEFLVSFYNNEISEKSEIFDDQFSVERPDGSNFTLKIRSTKLEDSAMYFCASSLTGGNQPQHFGDGTRLSIL.